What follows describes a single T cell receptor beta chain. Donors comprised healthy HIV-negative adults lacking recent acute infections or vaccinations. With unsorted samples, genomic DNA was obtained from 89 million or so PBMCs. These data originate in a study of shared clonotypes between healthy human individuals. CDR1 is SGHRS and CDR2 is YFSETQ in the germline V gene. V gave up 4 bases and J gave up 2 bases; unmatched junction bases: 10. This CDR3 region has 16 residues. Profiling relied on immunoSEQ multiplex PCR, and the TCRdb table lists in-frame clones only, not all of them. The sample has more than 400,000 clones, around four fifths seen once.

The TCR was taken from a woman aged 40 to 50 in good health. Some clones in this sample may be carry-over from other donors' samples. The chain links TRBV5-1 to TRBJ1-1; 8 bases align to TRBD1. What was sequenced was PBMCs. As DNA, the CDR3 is TGCGCCAGCAGCGGCGGACAGGGTAGGAGAAACACTGAAGCTTTCTTT. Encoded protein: CASSGGQGRRNTEAFF.